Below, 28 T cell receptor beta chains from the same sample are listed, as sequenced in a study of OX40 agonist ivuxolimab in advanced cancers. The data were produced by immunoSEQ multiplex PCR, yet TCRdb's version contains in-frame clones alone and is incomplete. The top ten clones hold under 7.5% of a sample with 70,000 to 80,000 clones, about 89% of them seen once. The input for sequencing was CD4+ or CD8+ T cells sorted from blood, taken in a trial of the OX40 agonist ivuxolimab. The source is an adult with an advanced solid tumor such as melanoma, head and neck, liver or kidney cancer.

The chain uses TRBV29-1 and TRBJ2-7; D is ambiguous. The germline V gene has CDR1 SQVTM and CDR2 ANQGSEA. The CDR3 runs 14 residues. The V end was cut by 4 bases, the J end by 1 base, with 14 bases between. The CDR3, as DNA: TGCAGCGTTGTCGCGCAGGACCGGTCCTACGAGCAGTACTTC. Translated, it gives CSVVAQDRSYEQYF.

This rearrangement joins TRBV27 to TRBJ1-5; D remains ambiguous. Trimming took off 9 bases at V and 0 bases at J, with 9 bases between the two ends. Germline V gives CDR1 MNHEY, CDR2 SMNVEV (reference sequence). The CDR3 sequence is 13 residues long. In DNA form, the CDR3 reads TGTGCCAGTGGAACTAATAGCAATCAGCCCCAGCATTTT. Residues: CASGTNSNQPQHF.

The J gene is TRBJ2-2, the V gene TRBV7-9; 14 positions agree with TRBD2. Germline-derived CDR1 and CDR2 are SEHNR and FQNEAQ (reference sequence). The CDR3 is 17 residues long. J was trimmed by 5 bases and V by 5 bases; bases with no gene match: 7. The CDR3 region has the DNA TGTGCCAGCAGCGGACTAGCGGGAGGTCAGTGGACCGGGGAGCTGTTTTTT. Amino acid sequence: CASSGLAGGQWTGELFF.

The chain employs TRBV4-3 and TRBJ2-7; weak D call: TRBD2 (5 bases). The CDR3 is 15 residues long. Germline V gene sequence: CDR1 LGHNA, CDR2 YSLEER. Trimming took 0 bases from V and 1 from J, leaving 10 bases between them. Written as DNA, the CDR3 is TGCGCCAGCAGCCAAGATTCCAGCGGTTCCTACGAGCAGTACTTC. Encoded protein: CASSQDSSGSYEQYF.

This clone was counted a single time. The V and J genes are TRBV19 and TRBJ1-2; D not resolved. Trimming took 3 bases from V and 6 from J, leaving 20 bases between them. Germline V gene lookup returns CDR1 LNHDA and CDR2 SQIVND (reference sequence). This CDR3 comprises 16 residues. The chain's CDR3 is CASSMTPAVPRDGYTF. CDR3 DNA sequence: TGTGCCAGTAGTATGACCCCGGCAGTCCCTCGGGATGGCTACACCTTC.

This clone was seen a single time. CDR3 nucleotide sequence: TGTGCCTGGAAACAGGGTAGCGGACCGTACGAGCAGTACTTC. This codes for CAWKQGSGPYEQYF. The rearrangement uses TRBV30 and TRBJ2-7; D assignment may be TRBD1 or TRBD2 (6 bases each). CDR1 is GTSNPN and CDR2 is SVGIG in the germline V gene (reference sequence). V gave up 4 bases and J gave up 4 bases, with 17 bases separating them. This CDR3 is built from 14 residues.

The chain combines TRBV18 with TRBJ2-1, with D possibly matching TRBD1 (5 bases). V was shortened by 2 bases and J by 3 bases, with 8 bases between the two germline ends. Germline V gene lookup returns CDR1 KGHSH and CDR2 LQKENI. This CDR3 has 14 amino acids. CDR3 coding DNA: TGTGCCAGCTCACCAGGGGCAGACTACAATGAGCAGTTCTTC. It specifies CASSPGADYNEQFF.

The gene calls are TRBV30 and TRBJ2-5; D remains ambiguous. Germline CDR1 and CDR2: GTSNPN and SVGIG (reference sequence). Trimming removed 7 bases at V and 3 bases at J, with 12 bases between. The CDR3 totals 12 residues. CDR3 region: CAFWTSKETQYF. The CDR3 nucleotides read TGTGCCTTTTGGACCTCCAAAGAGACCCAGTACTTC.

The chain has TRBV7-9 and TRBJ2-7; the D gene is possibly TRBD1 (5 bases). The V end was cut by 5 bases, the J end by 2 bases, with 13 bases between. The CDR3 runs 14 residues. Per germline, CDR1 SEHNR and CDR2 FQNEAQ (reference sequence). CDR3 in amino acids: CASSPEDIPYEQYF. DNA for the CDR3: TGTGCCAGCAGCCCCGAGGACATACCCTACGAGCAGTACTTC.

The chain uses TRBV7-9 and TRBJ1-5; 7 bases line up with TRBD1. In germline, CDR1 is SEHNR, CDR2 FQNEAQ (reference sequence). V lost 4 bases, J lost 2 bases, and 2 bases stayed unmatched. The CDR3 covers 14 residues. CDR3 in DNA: TGTGCCAGCAGCTCCGGGACAGGCAATCAGCCCCAGCATTTT. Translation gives CASSSGTGNQPQHF.

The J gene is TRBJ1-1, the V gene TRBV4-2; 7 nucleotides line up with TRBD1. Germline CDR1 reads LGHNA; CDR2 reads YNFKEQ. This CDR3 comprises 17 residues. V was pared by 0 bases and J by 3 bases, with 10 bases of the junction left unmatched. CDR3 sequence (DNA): TGTGCCAGCAGCCAAGATCGTATCAGGGGGGGGGACACTGAAGCTTTCTTT. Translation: CASSQDRIRGGDTEAFF.

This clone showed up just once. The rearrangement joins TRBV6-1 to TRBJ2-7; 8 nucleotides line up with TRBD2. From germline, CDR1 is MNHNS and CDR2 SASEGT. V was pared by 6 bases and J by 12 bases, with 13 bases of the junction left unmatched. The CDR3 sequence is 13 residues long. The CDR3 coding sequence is TGTGCCAGCAGAAGCTCGGGAGGGTATTATGCGTACTTC. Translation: CASRSSGGYYAYF.

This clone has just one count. The CDR3 loop is CSVEEIGRDTEAFF. The DNA of the CDR3 is TGCAGCGTTGAAGAAATAGGACGGGACACTGAAGCTTTCTTT. This rearrangement joins TRBV29-1 to TRBJ1-1; D remains ambiguous. Trimming took off 0 bases at V and 3 bases at J, with 11 bases between the two ends. This CDR3 spans 14 amino acids. The germline gives CDR1 SQVTM, CDR2 ANQGSEA.

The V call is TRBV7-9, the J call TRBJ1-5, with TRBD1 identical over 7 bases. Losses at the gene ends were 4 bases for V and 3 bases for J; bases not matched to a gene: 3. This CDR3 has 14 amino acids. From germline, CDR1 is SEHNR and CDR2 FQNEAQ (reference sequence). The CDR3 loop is CASSSGQHNQPQHF. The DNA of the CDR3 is TGTGCCAGCAGCTCGGGACAGCACAATCAGCCCCAGCATTTT.

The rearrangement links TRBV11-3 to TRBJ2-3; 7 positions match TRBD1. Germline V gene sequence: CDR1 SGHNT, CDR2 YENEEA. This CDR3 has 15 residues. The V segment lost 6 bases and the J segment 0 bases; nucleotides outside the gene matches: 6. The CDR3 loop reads CASSPGTASTDTQYF. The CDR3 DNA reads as TGTGCCAGCAGTCCTGGGACAGCTAGCACAGATACGCAGTATTTT.

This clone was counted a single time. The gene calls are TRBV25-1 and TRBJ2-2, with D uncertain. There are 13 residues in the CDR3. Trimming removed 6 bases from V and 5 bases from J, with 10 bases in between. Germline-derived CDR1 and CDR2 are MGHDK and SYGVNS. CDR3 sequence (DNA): TGTGCCAGCAGGACCTTCGAGACCGGGGAGCTGTTTTTT. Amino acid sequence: CASRTFETGELFF. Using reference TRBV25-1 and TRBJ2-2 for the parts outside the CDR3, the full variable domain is EADIYQTPRYLVIGTGKKITLECSQTMGHDKMYWYQQDPGMELHLIHYSYGVNSTEKGDLSSESTVSRIRTEHFPLTLESARPSHTSQYLCASRTFETGELFFGEGSRLTVL.

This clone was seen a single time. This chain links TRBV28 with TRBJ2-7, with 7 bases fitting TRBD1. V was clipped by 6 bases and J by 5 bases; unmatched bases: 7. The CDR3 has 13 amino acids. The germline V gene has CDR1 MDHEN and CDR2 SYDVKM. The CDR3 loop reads CASSITGENEQYF. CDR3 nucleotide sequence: TGTGCCAGCAGCATCACAGGGGAAAACGAGCAGTACTTC.

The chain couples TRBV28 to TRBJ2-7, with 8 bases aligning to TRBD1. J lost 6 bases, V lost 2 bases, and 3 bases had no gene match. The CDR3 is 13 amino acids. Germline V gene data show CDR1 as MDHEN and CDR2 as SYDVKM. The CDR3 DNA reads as TGTGCCAGCAGTTTAGACAGGGGTGGCGAGCAGTACTTC. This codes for CASSLDRGGEQYF.

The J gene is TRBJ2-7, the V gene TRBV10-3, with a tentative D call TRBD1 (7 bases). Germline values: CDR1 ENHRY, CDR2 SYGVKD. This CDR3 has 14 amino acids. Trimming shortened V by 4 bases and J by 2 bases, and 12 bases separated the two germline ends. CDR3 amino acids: CAISGRDSAYEQYF. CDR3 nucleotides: TGTGCCATCAGTGGGCGGGACAGCGCCTACGAGCAGTACTTC.

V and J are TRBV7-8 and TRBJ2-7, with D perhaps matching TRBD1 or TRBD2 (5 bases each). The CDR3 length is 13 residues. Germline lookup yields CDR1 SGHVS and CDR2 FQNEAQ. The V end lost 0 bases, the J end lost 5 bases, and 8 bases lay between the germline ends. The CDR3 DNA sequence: TGTGCCAGCAGCTTAGCGCGAGGGGACGAGCAGTACTTC. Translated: CASSLARGDEQYF. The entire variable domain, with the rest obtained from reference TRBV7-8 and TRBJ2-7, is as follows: GAGVSQSPRYKVAKRGQDVALRCDPISGHVSLFWYQQALGQGPEFLTYFQNEAQLDKSGLPSDRFFAERPEGSVSTLKIQRTQQEDSAVYLCASSLARGDEQYFGPGTRLTVT.

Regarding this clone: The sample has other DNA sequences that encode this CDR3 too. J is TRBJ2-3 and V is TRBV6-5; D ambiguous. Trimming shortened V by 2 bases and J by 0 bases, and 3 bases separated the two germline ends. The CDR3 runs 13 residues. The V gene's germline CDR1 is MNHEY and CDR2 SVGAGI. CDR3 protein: CASSYGSTDTQYF. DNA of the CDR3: TGTGCCAGCAGTTACGGTAGCACAGATACGCAGTATTTT.

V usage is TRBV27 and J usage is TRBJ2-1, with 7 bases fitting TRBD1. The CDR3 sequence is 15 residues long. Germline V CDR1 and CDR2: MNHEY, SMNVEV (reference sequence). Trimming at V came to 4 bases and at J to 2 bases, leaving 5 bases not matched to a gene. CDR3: CASSWGQHPYNEQFF. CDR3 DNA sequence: TGTGCCAGCAGTTGGGGACAGCATCCCTACAATGAGCAGTTCTTC.

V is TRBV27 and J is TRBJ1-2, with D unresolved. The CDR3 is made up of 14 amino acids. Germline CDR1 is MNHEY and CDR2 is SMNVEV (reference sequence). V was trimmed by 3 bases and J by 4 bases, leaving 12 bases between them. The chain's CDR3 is CASSFLGAAYGYTF. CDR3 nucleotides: TGTGCCAGCAGTTTCCTCGGCGCTGCCTATGGCTACACCTTC.

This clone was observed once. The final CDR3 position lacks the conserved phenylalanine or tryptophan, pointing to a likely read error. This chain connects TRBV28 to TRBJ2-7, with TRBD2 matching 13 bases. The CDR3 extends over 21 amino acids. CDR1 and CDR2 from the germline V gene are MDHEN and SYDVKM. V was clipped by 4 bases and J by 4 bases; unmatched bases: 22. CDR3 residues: CASSSRGAYLGTSGKLYEQYL. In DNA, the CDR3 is TGTGCCAGCAGTTCTCGGGGCGCCTACCTCGGGACTAGCGGGAAACTTTACGAGCAGTACCTC.

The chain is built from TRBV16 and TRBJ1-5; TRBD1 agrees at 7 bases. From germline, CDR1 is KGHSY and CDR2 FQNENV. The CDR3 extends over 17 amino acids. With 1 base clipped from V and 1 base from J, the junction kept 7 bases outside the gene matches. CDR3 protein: CASSQYPVTGSNQPQHF. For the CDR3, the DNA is TGTGCCAGCAGCCAATACCCGGTGACAGGGAGCAATCAGCCCCAGCATTTT.

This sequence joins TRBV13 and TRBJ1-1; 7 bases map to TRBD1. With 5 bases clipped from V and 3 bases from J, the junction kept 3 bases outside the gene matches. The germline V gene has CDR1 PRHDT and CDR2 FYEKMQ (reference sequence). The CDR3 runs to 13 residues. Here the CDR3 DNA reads TGTGCCAGCAGCACCCAGGGGGACACTGAAGCTTTCTTT. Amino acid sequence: CASSTQGDTEAFF.

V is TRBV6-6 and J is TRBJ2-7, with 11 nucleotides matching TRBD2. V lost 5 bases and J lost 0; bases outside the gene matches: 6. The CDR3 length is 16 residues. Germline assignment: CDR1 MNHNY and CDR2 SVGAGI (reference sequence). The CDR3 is CASSPQTSGASYEQYF. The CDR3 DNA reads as TGTGCCAGCAGTCCACAGACTAGCGGGGCCTCCTACGAGCAGTACTTC.

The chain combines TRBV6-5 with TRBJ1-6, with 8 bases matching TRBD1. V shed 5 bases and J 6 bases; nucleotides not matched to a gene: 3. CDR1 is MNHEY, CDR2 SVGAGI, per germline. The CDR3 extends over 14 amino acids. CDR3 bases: TGTGCCAGCAGTGCGGGACAGGTTAATTCACCCCTCCACTTT. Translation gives CASSAGQVNSPLHF.